The T cell receptor (beta chain) under discussion was sequenced for a study of CD8+ T cells in alopecia areata. Turning to the study itself: Severity in treated patients was scored by percentage of scalp area affected.

Sequencing relied on a cDNA template that was reverse transcribed from extracted RNA. Produced via immunoSEQ multiplex PCR; TCRdb's table is partial and in-frame only. The sample contains approximately 180,000 clones, roughly 60% of which appear only once. Described treatment: oral pan-JAK inhibitor, 5-10 mg twice daily. PBMCs yielded sorted CD4+ and CD8+ T cells. The TCR was taken from a human donor with alopecia areata. The input for sequencing was CD4+ T cells sorted from blood, taken at week 24, from a patient treated with tofacitinib.

In nucleotides, the CDR3 is TGCAGCGGGGCGGGACGGTTGAACACTGAAGCTTTCTTT. This translates into CSGAGRLNTEAFF. The V call is TRBV29-1, the J call TRBJ1-1, with D possibly being TRBD1 (5 bases). V lost 7 bases and J 0 bases, leaving 12 bases between the germline ends. The CDR3 runs to 13 residues. Germline loops: CDR1 SQVTM, CDR2 ANQGSEA.